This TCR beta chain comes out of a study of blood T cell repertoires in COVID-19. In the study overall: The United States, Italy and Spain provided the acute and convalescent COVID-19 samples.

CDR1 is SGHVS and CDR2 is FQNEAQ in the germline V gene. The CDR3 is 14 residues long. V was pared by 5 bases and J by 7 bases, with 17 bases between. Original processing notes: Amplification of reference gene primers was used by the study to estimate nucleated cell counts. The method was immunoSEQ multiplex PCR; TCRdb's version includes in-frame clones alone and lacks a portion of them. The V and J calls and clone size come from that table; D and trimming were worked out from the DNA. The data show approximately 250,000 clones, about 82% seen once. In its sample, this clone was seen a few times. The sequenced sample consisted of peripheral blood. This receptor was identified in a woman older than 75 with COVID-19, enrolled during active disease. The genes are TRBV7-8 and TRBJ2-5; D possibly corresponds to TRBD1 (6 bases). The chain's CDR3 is CASSPRTGFATQYF. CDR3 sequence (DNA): TGTGCCAGCAGCCCCCGAACAGGGTTTGCGACCCAGTACTTC.